The rows below give T cell receptor beta chains drawn from one sample of a study of blood T cell repertoires in COVID-19. TCRdb's copy holds only in-frame clones and misses some; the assay was immunoSEQ multiplex PCR. The profile shows around 86,000 clones, approximately 84% of them singletons. The sample taken for sequencing was peripheral blood. These receptors were obtained from a human donor in a cohort sampled during active COVID-19. CDR3s include the opening cysteine and the closing phenylalanine or tryptophan. A D gene is named only where the DNA matches it firmly. Only some rows state a clone size, as once, few, many or a class for expanded clones.

d_call j_call clone_size v_call cdr3_aa cdr3_nt
TRBD1 TRBJ1-1 . TRBV5-1 CASSLGPDRGDTEAFF TGCGCCAGCAGCTTGGGCCCAGACAGGGGGGACACTGAAGCTTTCTTT
. TRBJ2-7 few TRBV15 CATSRVSGYEQYF TGTGCCACCAGCAGAGTTTCCGGCTACGAGCAGTACTTC
. TRBJ2-5 . TRBV19 CASSITGQGGAQYF TGTGCCAGTAGTATTACGGGCCAGGGGGGTGCCCAGTACTTC
. TRBJ2-6 . TRBV5-1 CASSSNVGGSGANVLTF TGCGCCAGCAGCTCTAACGTAGGGGGCTCTGGGGCCAACGTCCTGACTTTC
TRBD1 TRBJ2-7 . TRBV27 CASRIRGQGYEQYF TGTGCCAGCCGCATCCGTGGACAGGGCTACGAGCAGTACTTC
. TRBJ2-1 . TRBV5-1 CASSPDSHNEQFF TGCGCCAGCAGCCCGGACTCCCACAATGAGCAGTTCTTC
. TRBJ2-1 . TRBV27 CASSSHGTSGGEQFF TGTGCCAGCAGTTCCCACGGGACCTCCGGGGGTGAGCAGTTCTTC
. TRBJ1-1 . TRBV5-6 CASSVRGLNTEAFF TGTGCCAGCAGCGTCAGGGGCCTGAACACTGAAGCTTTCTTT
. TRBJ1-2 . TRBV5-1 CASSLVRVRYGYTF TGCGCCAGCAGCTTGGTCAGGGTACGTTATGGCTACACCTTC
TRBD2 TRBJ2-1 . TRBV5-1 CASLGTSGSNEQFF TGCGCCAGCCTGGGGACTAGCGGATCGAATGAGCAGTTCTTC
. TRBJ2-5 . TRBV6-5 CASSYHPYSETQYF TGTGCCAGCAGTTACCACCCCTACTCAGAGACCCAGTACTTC
. TRBJ2-7 . TRBV29-1 CSVELNSYEQYF TGCAGCGTTGAACTAAACAGCTACGAGCAGTACTTC
. TRBJ1-2 . TRBV6-5 CASQDAGKDGGYTF TGTGCCAGCCAGGACGCAGGGAAGGATGGTGGCTACACCTTC
TRBD2 TRBJ2-7 . TRBV2 CASSEAGGAYEQYF TGTGCCAGCAGTGAGGCGGGGGGCGCCTACGAGCAGTACTTC
. TRBJ1-2 . TRBV6-6 CASSTRQREVGYTF TGTGCCAGCAGTACCCGACAGAGAGAAGTCGGCTACACCTTC
. TRBJ2-7 . TRBV15 CATSRPGTSLSIQYF TGTGCCACCAGCAGACCCGGGACAAGTCTTTCTATTCAGTACTTC
. TRBJ2-5 . TRBV21-1 CASNRRRGSQKYQETQYF TGTGCCAGCAACCGCCGGAGGGGCAGCCAGAAGTACCAAGAGACCCAGTACTTC
TRBD2 TRBJ2-7 once TRBV5-1 CASSPGLARYEQYF TGCGCCAGCAGCCCGGGACTAGCGCGCTACGAGCAGTACTTC
. TRBJ2-7 . TRBV5-1 CASSLEGLSYEQYF TGCGCCAGCAGCTTGGAGGGACTGAGCTACGAGCAGTACTTC
TRBD2 TRBJ2-1 . TRBV6-6 CASSRIMGGRSSYNEQFF TGTGCCAGCAGTCGGATTATGGGGGGGAGGAGCTCCTACAATGAGCAGTTCTTC